This TCR beta chain was obtained from a study of T cell repertoires in cytomegalovirus infection. To note about this clonotype: What it recognizes is unknown.

The CDR3 covers 14 residues. V was pared by 6 bases and J by 6 bases, with 7 bases of the junction left unmatched. The germline CDR1 and CDR2 sequences are LNHNV and YYDKDF (reference sequence). TCRdb used MiXCR to reprocess the reads, holding one entry per CDR3 protein. The sample lists about 74,000 distinct CDR3 sequences; around 27% were seen once. The chain couples TRBV15 to TRBJ2-1; the match to TRBD2 covers 8 bases. The specimen comprised CD8+ T cells from cultured PBMCs, sampled from culture after CMV antigen stimulation. The TCR was taken from a human donor in good health (CMV status not recorded). Some clones in this sample may be carry-over from other donors' samples. The CDR3 bases are TGTGCCACCAGATTCCCGGGGGGGTTCAATGAGCAGTTCTTC. The encoded protein is CATRFPGGFNEQFF.